This TCR beta chain stems from a study of T cells after posttransplantation cyclophosphamide. Study results and limitations: Skin or GI-infiltrating T cells shared few TRB sequences with blood. Recipient CMV seropositivity and CMV reactivation strongly tracked TRB clonality.

Sampled 1 year posttransplant, controls received myeloablative marrow transplants, methotrexate and a calcineurin inhibitor. V dropped 4 bases and J dropped 4; count of bases not matched to a gene: 8. This CDR3 has 16 residues. Germline lookup yields CDR1 SNHLY and CDR2 FYNNEI. The table came from immunoSEQ multiplex PCR; TCRdb's copy has only in-frame clones and leaves some out. Of 15,000 to 20,000 clones listed, 85% are singletons. A remark on this clone: Its specificity is not known.

This receptor was obtained from a female patient between 18 and 35 years old who received an allogeneic stem cell transplant from an unrelated donor, was CMV-positive, and had acute and chronic GVHD. A share of the T cells may be of graft donor origin. Sequenced material: PBMCs, taken after allogeneic stem cell transplant with calcineurin inhibitor and methotrexate. This chain links TRBV2 with TRBJ2-1; 9 nucleotides match TRBD2. The CDR3 sequence: CASSGRAGGLYNEQFF. CDR3 bases: TGTGCCAGCAGTGGGAGGGCGGGAGGGCTATACAATGAGCAGTTCTTC. The full variable domain, in which reference TRBV2 and TRBJ2-1 provide the parts outside the CDR3, is EPEVTQTPSHQVTQMGQEVILRCVPISNHLYFYWYRQILGQKVEFLVSFYNNEISEKSEIFDDQFSVERPDGSNFTLKIRSTKLEDSAMYFCASSGRAGGLYNEQFFGPGTRLTVL.